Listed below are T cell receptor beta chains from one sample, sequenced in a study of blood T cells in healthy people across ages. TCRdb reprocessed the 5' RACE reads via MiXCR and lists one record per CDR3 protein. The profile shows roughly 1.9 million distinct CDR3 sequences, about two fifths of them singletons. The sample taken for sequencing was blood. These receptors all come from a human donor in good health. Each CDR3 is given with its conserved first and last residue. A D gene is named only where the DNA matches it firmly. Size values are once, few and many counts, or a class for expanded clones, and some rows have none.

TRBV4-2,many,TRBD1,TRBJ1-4,TGTGCCAGCAGCCAAGACCGATTGGGCAGGGGGAGTGAAAAACTGTTTTTT,CASSQDRLGRGSEKLFF
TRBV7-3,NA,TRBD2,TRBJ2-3,TGTGCCAGCAGCTTAAGGGAGGGATCCTACGGAGATACGCAGTATTTT,CASSLREGSYGDTQYF
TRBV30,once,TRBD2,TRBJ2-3,TGTGCCTGGGGGTTTCTAGCGGGGGGCACAGATACGCAGTATTTT,CAWGFLAGGTDTQYF
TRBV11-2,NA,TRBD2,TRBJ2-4,TGTGCCAGCAGCTTCCCCGGGACTAGCGGGGGGCACTACTTC,CASSFPGTSGGHYF
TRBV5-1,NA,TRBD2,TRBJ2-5,TGCGCCAGCAGCTTGTCTCTAGCGGGGGGGCTTGGCGAGGCCCAGTACTTC,CASSLSLAGGLGEAQYF
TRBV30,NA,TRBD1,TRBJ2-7,TGTGCCTGGAGTGTAAGGGGGCAGGAGATCTCCTACGAGCAGTACTTC,CAWSVRGQEISYEQYF
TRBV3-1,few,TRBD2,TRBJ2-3,TGTGCCAGCAGCCATCTACCAGGGACTACTCATACGCAGTATTTT,CASSHLPGTTHTQYF
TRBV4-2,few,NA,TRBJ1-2,TGTGCCAGCAGCCAAGACCCATCAGGGAGCTATGGCTACACCTTC,CASSQDPSGSYGYTF
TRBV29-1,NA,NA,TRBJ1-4,TGCAGCGTTGCAGACACTGGGACGGTTGAAAAACTGTTTTTT,CSVADTGTVEKLFF
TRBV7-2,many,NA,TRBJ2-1,TGTGCCAGCAGCTCAAGGGATTACAATGAGCAGTTCTTC,CASSSRDYNEQFF
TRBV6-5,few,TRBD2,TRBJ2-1,TGTGCCAGCAGTTACGGACTAGCGGTGTCCTACAATGAGCAGTTCTTC,CASSYGLAVSYNEQFF
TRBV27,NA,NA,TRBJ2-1,TGTGCCAGCCGGGAATCGGGGACGTCTATTCACAATGAGCAGTTCTTC,CASRESGTSIHNEQFF
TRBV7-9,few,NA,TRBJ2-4,TGTGCCAGCAGCCTCCAGACAGGAAACATTCAGTACTTC,CASSLQTGNIQYF
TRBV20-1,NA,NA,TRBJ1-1,TGCAGTGCTAGTGCAACAGGGACTGGGGGCACTGAAGCTTTCTTT,CSASATGTGGTEAFF
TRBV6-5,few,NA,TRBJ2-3,TGTGCCAGCAGTTACGGCCGCACAGATACGCAGTATTTT,CASSYGRTDTQYF
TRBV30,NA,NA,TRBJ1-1,TGTGCCTGGAGTGTAAGCCCGAACACTGAAGCTTTCTTT,CAWSVSPNTEAFF
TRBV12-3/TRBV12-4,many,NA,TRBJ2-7,TGTGCCAGCAGTTTAGGGGGAAACGCCTACGAGCAGTACTTC,CASSLGGNAYEQYF
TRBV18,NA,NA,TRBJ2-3,TGTGCCAGCTCGTTACTGTCCGGGACGTCGAACACAGATACGCAGTATTTT,CASSLLSGTSNTDTQYF
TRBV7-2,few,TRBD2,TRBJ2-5,TGTGCCAGCAGCAGGATGGGACTAGCGGGAGGAAGGGAGACCCAGTACTTC,CASSRMGLAGGRETQYF
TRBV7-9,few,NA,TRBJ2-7,TGTGCCAGTATGATTTTGGCCGAAGGCGGGCGACACTCCTACGAGCAGTACTTC,CASMILAEGGRHSYEQYF
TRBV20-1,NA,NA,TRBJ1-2,TGCAGTGCTAGTGACAGCCTCAGGGGAGGTTTTGGCTACACCTTC,CSASDSLRGGFGYTF
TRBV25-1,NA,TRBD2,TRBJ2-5,TGTGCCAGCAAGAGCGGGGCCGAGGAGACCCAGTACTTC,CASKSGAEETQYF
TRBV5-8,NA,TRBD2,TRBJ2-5,TGTGCCAGCAGCTTCAGGCGGGGGGATTTCCAAGAGACCCAGTACTTC,CASSFRRGDFQETQYF
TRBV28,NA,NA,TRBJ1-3,TGTGCCAGCAGTTTTGGGGGACCGGATTGGGGAAACACCATATATTTT,CASSFGGPDWGNTIYF
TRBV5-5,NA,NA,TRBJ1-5,TGTGCCAGCAGCTTGGATTGGTTTGGCAATCAGCCCCAGCATTTT,CASSLDWFGNQPQHF
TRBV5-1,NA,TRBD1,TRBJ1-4,TGCGCCAGCAGCCAGTACAGGGGAACAACTAATGAAAAACTGTTTTTT,CASSQYRGTTNEKLFF
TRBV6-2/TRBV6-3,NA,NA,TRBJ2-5,TGTGCCAGCAGTTCCCCGCGCAAGTTGGCCCAAGAGACCCAGTACTTC,CASSSPRKLAQETQYF
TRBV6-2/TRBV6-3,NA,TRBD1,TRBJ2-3,TGTGCCAGCAGCCGGCGGACAGGGAGAGATACGCAGTATTTT,CASSRRTGRDTQYF
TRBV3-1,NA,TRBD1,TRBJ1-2,TGTGCCAGCAGCCAAAAGGGGGCAGGAGGCTACACCTTC,CASSQKGAGGYTF
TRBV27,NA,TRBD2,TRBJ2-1,TGTGCCAGCAGTCGATTGGGGACTAGCGATGCGGGGGAGCAGTTCTTC,CASSRLGTSDAGEQFF
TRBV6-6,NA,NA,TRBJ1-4,TGTGCCAGCAGTTACTCGAATCATGGGGTGGGGAATGAAAAACTGTTTTTT,CASSYSNHGVGNEKLFF
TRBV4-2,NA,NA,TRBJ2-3,TGTGCCAGCAGCCAACCCCAAAGGTCACTAGTCTCGGCAGATACGCAGTATTTT,CASSQPQRSLVSADTQYF